These 14 T cell receptor beta chains originate from one sample sequenced in a study of T cell responses to AZD1222 COVID-19 vaccine. Assay used: immunoSEQ multiplex PCR; TCRdb lists only in-frame clones, some missing. Found here are some 120,000 clones, 70% to 90% of them singletons; the top ten hold approximately 4%. The sample consisted of peripheral blood, taken on day 0 of MenACWY control vaccination. The receptors were sampled from an adult in good health.

The chain links TRBV7-2 to TRBJ2-1, with D perhaps assigned TRBD1 or TRBD2 (5 bases each). CDR1 and CDR2 from the germline V gene are SGHTA and FQGNSA. CDR3 length: 15 amino acids. Trimming cost V 5 bases and J 5 bases, with 16 bases left between them. DNA of the CDR3: TGTGCCAGCAGCCCTTTTCGGGGCGAAGACAATGAGCAGTTCTTC. Its protein is CASSPFRGEDNEQFF.

A single count supports this clone. The rearrangement uses TRBV29-1 and TRBJ2-3; perhaps TRBD1 as D (6 bases). V lost 4 bases, J lost 10 bases, and 15 bases lay in between. The CDR3 has 12 residues. CDR1 SQVTM and CDR2 ANQGSEA come from the germline V gene. Here the CDR3 DNA reads TGCAGCGTTGCTTCCGGGCAGGGGTCGCAGTATTTT. It is translated as CSVASGQGSQYF.

The chain combines TRBV15 with TRBJ1-1; D is ambiguous. There are 13 residues in the CDR3. Germline V lookup: CDR1 LNHNV, CDR2 YYDKDF (reference sequence). Trimming pared 1 base from V and 1 base from J, leaving 4 bases between. The DNA for the CDR3 is TGTGCCACCAGCAGAGGTGGGAACACTGAAGCTTTCTTT. Encoded protein: CATSRGGNTEAFF. Full variable domain (rest looked up from reference TRBV15 and TRBJ1-1): DAMVIQNPRYQVTQFGKPVTLSCSQTLNHNVMYWYQQKSSQAPKLLFHYYDKDFNNEADTPDNFQSRRPNTSFCFLDIRSPGLGDTAMYLCATSRGGNTEAFFGQGTRLTVV.

The J gene is TRBJ1-2, the V gene TRBV27, with 7 bases aligning to TRBD1. This CDR3 has 16 residues. The germline CDR1 and CDR2 sequences are MNHEY and SMNVEV (reference sequence). V dropped 0 bases and J dropped 4; count of bases not matched to a gene: 8. In DNA form, the CDR3 reads TGTGCCAGCAGTTTATCGGGAGGGGGCTGGGTCTATGGCTACACCTTC. This gives the protein CASSLSGGGWVYGYTF.

The chain combines TRBV2 with TRBJ1-5; 7 bases match TRBD1. This CDR3 is 16 amino acids long. The V and J ends lost 8 bases and 4 bases, in that order; junction bases with no gene match: 14. The germline V gene encodes CDR1 SNHLY and CDR2 FYNNEI. The CDR3 nucleotides read TGTGCCAGCGGAGCGGGACAGTCGGGAGAAAATCAGCCCCAGCATTTT. Its translation is CASGAGQSGENQPQHF.

The genes are TRBV24-1 and TRBJ1-2; maybe TRBD1 (5 bases). Germline CDR1 reads KGHDR; CDR2 reads SFDVKD. V lost 1 base and J 8 bases, leaving 13 bases between the germline ends. This CDR3 region has 14 residues. CDR3 sequence: CATSDFKERGGYTF. In nucleotides, the CDR3 is TGTGCCACCAGTGATTTTAAAGAACGGGGGGGCTACACCTTC.

V usage is TRBV6-5 and J usage is TRBJ1-2; 7 bases match TRBD1. The junction had 8 bases not matched to a gene; V was cut back by 10 bases and J by 3 bases. The CDR3 has 13 residues. Germline V gene sequence: CDR1 MNHEY, CDR2 SVGAGI. The CDR3 sequence is CATAKGADYGYTF. The CDR3 bases are TGTGCCACCGCTAAGGGGGCTGACTATGGCTACACCTTC.

The gene calls are TRBV3-1 (or the pseudogene TRBV3-2) and TRBJ2-5; no definite D call. The germline CDR1 and CDR2 sequences are LGHDT and YNNKEL (reference sequence). The CDR3 has 17 residues. Trimming pared 0 bases from V and 1 base from J, leaving 15 bases between. CDR3 loop: CASSQDYQRLRQETQYF. The CDR3, as DNA: TGTGCCAGCAGCCAAGACTACCAGCGCCTACGCCAAGAGACCCAGTACTTC.

This chain connects TRBV3-1 (or the pseudogene TRBV3-2) to TRBJ2-3; 9 bases line up with TRBD2. This CDR3 region has 17 residues. Germline trimming cut 2 bases from V and 3 bases from J; bases unmatched to any gene: 9. CDR1 is LGHDT, CDR2 YNNKEL, per germline (reference sequence). This CDR3 is CASSQRFRRGGTDTQYF. CDR3 DNA sequence: TGTGCCAGCAGCCAAAGGTTCAGGCGGGGGGGGACAGATACGCAGTATTTT.

The chain links TRBV28 to TRBJ1-2; no clear D. Germline CDR1 MDHEN, CDR2 SYDVKM. This CDR3 is built from 12 residues. Trimming shortened V by 3 bases and J by 4 bases, and 6 bases separated the two germline ends. CDR3 region: CASSFNFYGYTF. The CDR3 DNA follows: TGTGCCAGCAGTTTTAATTTCTATGGCTACACCTTC.

The chain couples TRBV19 to TRBJ1-2; maybe TRBD1 (5 bases). CDR1 LNHDA and CDR2 SQIVND come from the germline V gene (reference sequence). Trimming stripped 3 bases from V and 5 bases from J, with 22 bases between. This CDR3 spans 17 amino acids. As DNA, the CDR3 is TGTGCCAGTAGTATCGCGCTGTGGGGGGTTATAAAATATGGCTACACCTTC. Protein sequence: CASSIALWGVIKYGYTF.

The chain uses TRBV28 and TRBJ1-2; the match to TRBD1 covers 7 bases. This CDR3 spans 16 amino acids. CDR1 and CDR2 from the germline V gene are MDHEN and SYDVKM. With 5 bases clipped from V and 8 bases from J, the junction kept 17 bases outside the gene matches. The CDR3 DNA follows: TGTGCCAGCAGTCCATTGACAGGGTTATTGGGTCTCGGCTACACCTTC. It is translated as CASSPLTGLLGLGYTF.

CDR3 nucleotides: TGTGCCAGCAGTTACTCTCCAGCGGGGGTCTCCTACGAGCAGTACTTC. Translation gives CASSYSPAGVSYEQYF. V and J are TRBV6-6 and TRBJ2-7; 8 bases align to TRBD2. The length of the CDR3 is 16 residues. Germline values: CDR1 MNHNY, CDR2 SVGAGI (reference sequence). Trimming removed 0 bases from V and 0 bases from J; junction bases left unmatched: 4.

The CDR3, as DNA: TGTGCCATCAGTGAGTCGTGGGCGGGGGCCCACTACGAGCAGTACTTC. Residues: CAISESWAGAHYEQYF. The chain carries TRBV10-3 and TRBJ2-7; D might be TRBD2 (7 bases). This CDR3 has 16 amino acids. Deletions cut 0 bases from V and 3 bases from J, with 15 bases between. Germline V CDR1 and CDR2: ENHRY, SYGVKD.